This T cell receptor (beta chain) was retrieved from a study of blood T cell repertoires in COVID-19. As for the study in general: Sources were T cells, B-cell-depleted T cells, or PBMCs; the material itself was cDNA or gDNA.

Germline values: CDR1 MDHEN, CDR2 SYDVKM. The length of the CDR3 is 14 residues. V lost 2 bases and J lost 5, with 10 bases in between. Original processing methods: By means of reference gene primer amplification, nucleated cell counts were estimated. Profiling relied on immunoSEQ multiplex PCR, and the TCRdb table lists in-frame clones only, not all of them. Clonal size and the V and J genes are those of that table, whereas D and trimming came from the DNA. Among 300,000 to 400,000 clones listed, approximately 88% were seen once. Enrolment of Seattle patients took place during active infection, and they were followed longitudinally.

The sequence was collected from a woman aged 25 to 45 with COVID-19, enrolled during active disease. The chain combines TRBV28 with TRBJ2-1; D remains unclear. Sequencing was carried out using peripheral blood. CDR3 sequence: CASSLTPPNNEQFF. The CDR3 region has the DNA TGTGCCAGCAGTTTAACTCCCCCCAACAATGAGCAGTTCTTC.